A single sample gave rise to the 21 T cell receptor beta chains below, sequenced in a study of response to subunit inactivated influenza vaccine. TCRdb ran MiXCR on the RT-PCR reads and lists one entry per CDR3 protein. The sample carries a few hundred thousand distinct CDR3 sequences, 21% recorded once. The sequenced sample was PBMCs from blood, obtained about 19 months after vaccination. The receptors stem from a man between 45 and 75 years old who received an inactivated influenza vaccine.

In its sample, this clonotype was seen a few times. The rearrangement uses TRBV6-5 and TRBJ2-2, with D possibly being TRBD1 or TRBD2 (5 bases each). The CDR3 consists of 14 residues. V was trimmed by 4 bases and J by 6 bases, leaving 12 bases between them. CDR1 is MNHEY and CDR2 is SVGAGI in the germline V gene. CDR3 DNA sequence: TGTGCCAGCAGTTGGGGGACCCCGGCCGGGGAGCTGTTTTTT. Protein: CASSWGTPAGELFF.

DNA of the CDR3: TGTGCCACCAGTGTTCAGGGTCGTACTGAAGCTTTCTTT. It specifies CATSVQGRTEAFF. The genes are TRBV24-1 and TRBJ1-1; TRBD1 might be the D (5 bases). This CDR3 is built from 13 residues. Trimming removed 5 bases from V and 5 bases from J, with 11 bases in between. Germline assignment: CDR1 KGHDR and CDR2 SFDVKD.

This clonotype was counted between two and nine times. The chain has TRBV12-3 or TRBV12-4 and TRBJ1-6; weak D call: TRBD1 (6 bases). Trimming removed 5 bases at V and 7 bases at J, with 15 bases between. The CDR3 length is 15 residues. Here the CDR3 reads CASSPDSLGNSPLHF. The CDR3 nucleotides are TGTGCCAGCAGTCCGGACAGCTTAGGGAATTCACCCCTCCACTTT.

Only a few counts were recorded for this clonotype. This rearrangement joins TRBV4-1 to TRBJ1-1; TRBD1 aligns across 10 bases. The CDR3 length is 17 residues. Germline V gene data show CDR1 as MGHRA and CDR2 as YSYEKL. Unmatched junction bases numbered 11, after V lost 3 bases and J lost 4 bases. Here the CDR3 DNA reads TGCGCCAGCAGCCAGGGACAGGGGTTAACCCACGGCACTGAAGCTTTCTTT. It yields the protein CASSQGQGLTHGTEAFF.

The V gene is TRBV4-1, the J gene TRBJ2-3; D remains unclear. This CDR3 region has 15 residues. V was clipped by 0 bases and J by 2 bases, with 9 bases between them. CDR1 is MGHRA, CDR2 YSYEKL, per germline. CDR3 coding DNA: TGCGCCAGCAGCCAAGACCGGACGGTCACAGATACGCAGTATTTT. It yields the protein CASSQDRTVTDTQYF.

The genes are TRBV9 and TRBJ2-2; 8 nucleotides align to TRBD2. Trimming cost V 3 bases and J 7 bases; bases outside gene matches: 8. Germline CDR1 is SGDLS and CDR2 is YYNGEE. The CDR3 runs to 15 residues. The CDR3 sequence is CASSASGSRIGELFF. DNA of the CDR3: TGTGCCAGCAGCGCGAGCGGGAGTCGGATCGGGGAGCTGTTTTTT.

This clonotype was seen only a few times. The chain joins TRBV12-3 or TRBV12-4 to TRBJ1-1, with a possible D match to TRBD1 (5 bases). V gave up 0 bases and J gave up 1 base, with 9 bases separating them. This CDR3 spans 15 amino acids. The CDR3 nucleotides are TGTGCCAGCAGTTTAGCAGGGGCCGCGAACACTGAAGCTTTCTTT. This gives the protein CASSLAGAANTEAFF.

Only a few counts were recorded for this clonotype. The gene calls are TRBV7-9 and TRBJ1-1, with 7 bases that match TRBD1. Germline trimming cut 5 bases from V and 0 bases from J; bases unmatched to any gene: 6. The germline V gene has CDR1 SEHNR and CDR2 FQNEAQ (reference sequence). The length of the CDR3 is 15 residues. The CDR3 region has the DNA TGTGCCAGCAGCACTATGGGACAGATGAACACTGAAGCTTTCTTT. Amino acid sequence: CASSTMGQMNTEAFF.

This clonotype was detected only a few times. The rearrangement links TRBV20-1 to TRBJ1-1; 7 bases are a match to TRBD1. This CDR3 comprises 14 residues. The V segment lost 6 bases and the J segment 4 bases; nucleotides outside the gene matches: 11. Per germline, CDR1 DFQATT and CDR2 SNEGSKA (reference sequence). In DNA form, the CDR3 reads TGCAGTGCAACCAGGGGGGGTCAAGGCACTGAAGCTTTCTTT. Protein product: CSATRGGQGTEAFF.

The V and J genes are TRBV19 and TRBJ1-5, with D perhaps matching TRBD1 (6 bases). V dropped 4 bases and J dropped 0 bases, with 13 bases sitting between them. The germline gives CDR1 LNHDA, CDR2 SQIVND (reference sequence). The CDR3 is 16 residues long. The CDR3 sequence is CASSTRQVLSNQPQHF. CDR3 nucleotides: TGTGCCAGTAGTACTCGACAGGTCCTTAGCAATCAGCCCCAGCATTTT.

Only a few counts were recorded for this clonotype. The chain joins TRBV12-3 or TRBV12-4 to TRBJ2-3, with D tentatively TRBD2 (6 bases). The CDR3 contains 16 residues. The V gene lost 3 bases and the J gene lost 2 bases, with 15 bases spanning the gap. The CDR3 sequence is CASSFEPGLLTDTQYF. Written as DNA, the CDR3 is TGTGCCAGCAGTTTTGAGCCGGGACTTCTCACAGATACGCAGTATTTT.

This chain uses TRBV5-1 with TRBJ2-3; D is ambiguous. The germline CDR1 and CDR2 sequences are SGHRS and YFSETQ. The CDR3 totals 13 residues. The V end was cut by 7 bases, the J end by 4 bases, with 13 bases between. The CDR3 spells CASSARTADTQYF. The CDR3 nucleotides are TGCGCCAGCTCCGCCCGTACCGCAGATACGCAGTATTTT.

This clonotype came up a few times. This may come from a read error, since a much larger clone is one base off. The V call is TRBV7-2, the J call TRBJ2-3, with D unclear. Deletions cut 1 base from V and 7 bases from J, with 3 bases between. The CDR3 loop spans 11 amino acids. The germline V gene has CDR1 SGHTA and CDR2 FQGNSA. The CDR3 is CASSLGYTQYF. The CDR3 coding sequence is TGTGCCAGCAGCTTAGGATATACGCAGTATTTT.

The sample holds a few counts of this clonotype. This sequence joins TRBV6-1 and TRBJ1-1; no reliable D call. The germline V and J ends were trimmed by 6 bases and 2 bases, with 10 bases remaining between them. This CDR3 is 13 amino acids long. Germline loops: CDR1 MNHNS, CDR2 SASEGT. CDR3 in amino acids: CASRETLNTEAFF. In nucleotides, the CDR3 is TGTGCCAGCAGAGAGACACTAAACACTGAAGCTTTCTTT.

This clonotype showed up just a few times. CDR3 nucleotides: TGCGCCAGCAGCTTGGAGGCGGTGGTGAACACTGAAGCTTTCTTT. Its translation is CASSLEAVVNTEAFF. The gene calls are TRBV5-1 and TRBJ1-1; D is unresolved. The V end was cut by 0 bases, the J end by 0 bases, with 9 bases between. This CDR3 has 15 residues. The germline V gene has CDR1 SGHRS and CDR2 YFSETQ.

This clonotype was counted only a few times. This sequence joins TRBV11-2 and TRBJ2-1; weak D call: TRBD1 (6 bases). Trimming took 4 bases from V and 7 from J, leaving 26 bases between them. This CDR3 is built from 18 residues. Germline V gives CDR1 SGHAT, CDR2 FQNNGV. Written as DNA, the CDR3 is TGTGCCAGCAGCTCGCACCATGGTTTGGGGGCTGGTGAAAATGAGCAGTTCTTC. It is translated as CASSSHHGLGAGENEQFF.

The genes are TRBV20-1 and TRBJ2-2, with D unresolved. This CDR3 has 14 residues. V was pared by 5 bases and J by 3 bases, with 13 bases between. The germline gives CDR1 DFQATT, CDR2 SNEGSKA (reference sequence). The CDR3 DNA reads as TGCAGTGCTTCCTCCTTGACGCACACCGGGGAGCTGTTTTTT. It translates to CSASSLTHTGELFF.

The J gene is TRBJ2-5, the V gene TRBV6-2 or TRBV6-3, with D perhaps TRBD1 or TRBD2 (6 bases each). Germline assignment: CDR1 MNHEY and CDR2 SVGEGT. The V end lost 2 bases, the J end lost 5 bases, and 15 bases lay between the germline ends. The CDR3 totals 15 residues. The CDR3 protein is CASSYVGGRIETQYF. Written as DNA, the CDR3 is TGTGCCAGCAGTTACGTGGGGGGCCGGATCGAGACCCAGTACTTC.

This clonotype has more than one count but fewer than ten. This sequence joins TRBV6-2 or TRBV6-3 and TRBJ2-7, with 9 bases fitting TRBD2. V lost 6 bases to trimming and J lost 2 bases; unmatched junction nucleotides: 8. Germline V lookup: CDR1 MNHEY, CDR2 SVGEGT. The CDR3 is made up of 15 amino acids. CDR3 DNA: TGTGCCAGCAGAAGAGTAGCGGGAGCCGCCTACGAGCAGTACTTC. This translates into CASRRVAGAAYEQYF.

V gene TRBV27 combines with J gene TRBJ2-7; perhaps D is TRBD1 or TRBD2 (5 bases each). This CDR3 contains 16 residues. The V end was cut by 1 base, the J end by 7 bases, with 20 bases between. Germline CDR1 and CDR2: MNHEY and SMNVEV (reference sequence). The CDR3 reads CASSLLSGQGPMEQYF. CDR3 coding DNA: TGTGCCAGCAGTTTATTATCTGGGCAGGGACCCATGGAGCAGTACTTC.

The table lists this clonotype with a few counts. The chain combines TRBV10-3 with TRBJ1-3, with D possibly being TRBD1 (5 bases). The germline CDR1 and CDR2 sequences are ENHRY and SYGVKD. Trimming shortened V by 10 bases and J by 4 bases, and 8 bases separated the two germline ends. The CDR3 has 11 residues. The CDR3 region is CATGHGNTIYF. In DNA form, the CDR3 reads TGTGCCACGGGGCACGGAAACACCATATATTTT.